This T cell receptor beta chain appears in the sequencing data of a study of blood T cell repertoires in COVID-19. Here immunoSEQ multiplex PCR was the method, and the copy in TCRdb shows in-frame clones only, minus some. The sample yields some 200,000 clones, more than 80% seen once. The germline V gene has CDR1 MNHNY and CDR2 SVGAGI (reference sequence). This CDR3 contains 14 residues. V dropped 6 bases and J dropped 2 bases, with 13 bases sitting between them. The sequence came from a woman older than 75 with acute or convalescent COVID-19. Material: peripheral blood. V and J are TRBV6-6 and TRBJ2-5, with D possibly matching TRBD2 (5 bases). In nucleotides, the CDR3 is TGTGCCAGCAGATGGGGAGAATTTCAAGAGACCCAGTACTTC. Its translation is CASRWGEFQETQYF.